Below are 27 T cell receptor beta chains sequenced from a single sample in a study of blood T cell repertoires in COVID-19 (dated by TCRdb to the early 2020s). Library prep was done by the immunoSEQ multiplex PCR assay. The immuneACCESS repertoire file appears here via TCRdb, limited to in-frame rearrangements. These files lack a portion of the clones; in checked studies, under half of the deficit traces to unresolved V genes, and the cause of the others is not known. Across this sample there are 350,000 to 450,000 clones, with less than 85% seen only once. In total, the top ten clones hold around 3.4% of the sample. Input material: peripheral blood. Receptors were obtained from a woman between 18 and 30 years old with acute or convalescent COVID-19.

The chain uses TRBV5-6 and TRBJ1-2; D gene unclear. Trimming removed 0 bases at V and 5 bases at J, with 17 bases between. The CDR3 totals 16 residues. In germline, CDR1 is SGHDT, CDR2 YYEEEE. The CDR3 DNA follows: TGTGCCAGCAGCTTGGGTTTGAGTTTGAGTGGTTATGGCTACACCTTC. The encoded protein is CASSLGLSLSGYGYTF.

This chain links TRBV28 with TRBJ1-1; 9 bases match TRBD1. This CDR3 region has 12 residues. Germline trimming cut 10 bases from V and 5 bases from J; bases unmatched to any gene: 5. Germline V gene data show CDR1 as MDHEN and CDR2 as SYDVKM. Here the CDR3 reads CAILDRGTEAFF. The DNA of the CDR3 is TGTGCCATCTTGGACAGGGGAACTGAAGCTTTCTTT.

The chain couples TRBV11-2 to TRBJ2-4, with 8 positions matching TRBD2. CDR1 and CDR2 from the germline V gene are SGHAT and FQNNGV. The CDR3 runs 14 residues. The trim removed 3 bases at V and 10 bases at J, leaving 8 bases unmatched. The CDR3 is CASSFRGGTGIQYF. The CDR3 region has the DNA TGTGCCAGCAGCTTCCGCGGGGGGACGGGGATTCAGTACTTC.

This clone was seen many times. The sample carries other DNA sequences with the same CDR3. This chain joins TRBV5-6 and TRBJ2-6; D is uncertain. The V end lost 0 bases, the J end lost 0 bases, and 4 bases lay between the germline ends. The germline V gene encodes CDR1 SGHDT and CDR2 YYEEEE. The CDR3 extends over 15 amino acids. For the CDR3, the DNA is TGTGCCAGCAGCTTGGGACTCTCTGGGGCCAACGTCCTGACTTTC. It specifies CASSLGLSGANVLTF.

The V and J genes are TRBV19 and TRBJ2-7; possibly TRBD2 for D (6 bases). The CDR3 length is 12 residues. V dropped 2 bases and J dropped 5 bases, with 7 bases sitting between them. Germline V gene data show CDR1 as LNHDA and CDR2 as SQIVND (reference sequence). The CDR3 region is CASSIRGNEQYF. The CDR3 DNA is TGTGCCAGTAGTATACGGGGGAACGAGCAGTACTTC.

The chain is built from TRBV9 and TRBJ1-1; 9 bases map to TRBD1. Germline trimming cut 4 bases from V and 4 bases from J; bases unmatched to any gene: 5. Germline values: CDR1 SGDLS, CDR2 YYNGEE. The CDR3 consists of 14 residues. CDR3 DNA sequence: TGTGCCAGCAGCAACAGACAGGGGGGCACTGAAGCTTTCTTT. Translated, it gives CASSNRQGGTEAFF.

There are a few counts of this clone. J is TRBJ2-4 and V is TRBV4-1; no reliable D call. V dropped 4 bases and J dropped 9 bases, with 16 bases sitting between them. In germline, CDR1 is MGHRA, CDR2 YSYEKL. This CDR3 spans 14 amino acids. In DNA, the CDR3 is TGCGCCAGCAGCCCCGGTACTCCCCGGAGCATTCAGTACTTC. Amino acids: CASSPGTPRSIQYF.

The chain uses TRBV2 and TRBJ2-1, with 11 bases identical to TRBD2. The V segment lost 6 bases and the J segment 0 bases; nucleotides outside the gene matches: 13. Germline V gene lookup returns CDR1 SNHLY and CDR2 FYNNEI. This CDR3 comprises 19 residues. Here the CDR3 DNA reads TGTGCCAGCAGCCATTCTCTAGCGGGAGGACAGTACTCCTACAATGAGCAGTTCTTC. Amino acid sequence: CASSHSLAGGQYSYNEQFF.

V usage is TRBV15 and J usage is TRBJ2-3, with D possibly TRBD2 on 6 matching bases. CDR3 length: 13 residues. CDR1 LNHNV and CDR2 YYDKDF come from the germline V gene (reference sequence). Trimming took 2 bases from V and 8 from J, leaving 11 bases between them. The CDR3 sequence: CATSRLMGGTQYF. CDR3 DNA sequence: TGTGCCACCAGCAGATTAATGGGGGGTACGCAGTATTTT.

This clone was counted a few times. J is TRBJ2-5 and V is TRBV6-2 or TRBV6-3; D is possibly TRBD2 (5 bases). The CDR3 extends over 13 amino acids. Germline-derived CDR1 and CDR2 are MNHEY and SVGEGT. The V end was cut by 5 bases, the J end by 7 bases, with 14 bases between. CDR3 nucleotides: TGTGCCAGCAGTCCCAATCTTCGGGGGACCCAGTACTTC. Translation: CASSPNLRGTQYF.

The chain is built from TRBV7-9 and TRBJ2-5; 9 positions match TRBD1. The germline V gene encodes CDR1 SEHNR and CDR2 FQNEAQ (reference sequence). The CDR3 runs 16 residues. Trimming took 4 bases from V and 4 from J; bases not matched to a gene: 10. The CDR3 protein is CASSSMIGTGRETQYF. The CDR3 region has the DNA TGTGCCAGCAGCTCGATGATTGGGACAGGGAGAGAGACCCAGTACTTC. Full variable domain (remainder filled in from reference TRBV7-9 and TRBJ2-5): DTGVSQNPRHKITKRGQNVTFRCDPISEHNRLYWYRQTLGQGPEFLTYFQNEAQLEKSRLLSDRFSAERPKGSFSTLEIQRTEQGDSAMYLCASSSMIGTGRETQYFGPGTRLLVL.

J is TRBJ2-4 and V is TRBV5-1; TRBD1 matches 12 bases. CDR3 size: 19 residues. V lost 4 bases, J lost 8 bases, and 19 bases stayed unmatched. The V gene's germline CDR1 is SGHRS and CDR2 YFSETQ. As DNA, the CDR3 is TGCGCCAGCAGCACTCTGTACTCCCGGGACAGGGGGCCTGAAGACATTCAGTACTTC. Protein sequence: CASSTLYSRDRGPEDIQYF.

CDR3 nucleotide sequence: TGTGCCAGCAGTTATCAGGGGGTGAGAGAGCAGTACTTC. Translating gives CASSYQGVREQYF. J is TRBJ2-7 and V is TRBV27; 7 nucleotides match TRBD1. CDR3 length: 13 amino acids. Germline CDR1 reads MNHEY; CDR2 reads SMNVEV (reference sequence). V lost 4 bases to trimming and J lost 7 bases; unmatched junction nucleotides: 7.

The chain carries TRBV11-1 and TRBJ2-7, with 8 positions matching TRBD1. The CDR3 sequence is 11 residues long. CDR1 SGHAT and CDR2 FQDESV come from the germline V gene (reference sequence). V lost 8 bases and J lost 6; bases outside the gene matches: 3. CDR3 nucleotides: TGTGCCAGCGGACAGGGTGGCGAGCAGTACTTC. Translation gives CASGQGGEQYF.

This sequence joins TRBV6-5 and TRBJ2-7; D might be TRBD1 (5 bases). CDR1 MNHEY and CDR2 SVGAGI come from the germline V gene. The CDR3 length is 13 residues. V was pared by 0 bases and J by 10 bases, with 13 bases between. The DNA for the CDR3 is TGTGCCAGCAGTTACTCCCCATTGACAGCCCAGTACTTC. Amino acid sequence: CASSYSPLTAQYF.

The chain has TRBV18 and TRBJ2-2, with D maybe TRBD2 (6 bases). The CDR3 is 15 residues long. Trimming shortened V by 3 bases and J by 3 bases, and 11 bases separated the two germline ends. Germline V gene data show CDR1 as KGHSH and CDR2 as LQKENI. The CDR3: CASSPLREDTGELFF. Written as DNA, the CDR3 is TGTGCCAGCTCACCGCTCAGGGAGGACACCGGGGAGCTGTTTTTT.

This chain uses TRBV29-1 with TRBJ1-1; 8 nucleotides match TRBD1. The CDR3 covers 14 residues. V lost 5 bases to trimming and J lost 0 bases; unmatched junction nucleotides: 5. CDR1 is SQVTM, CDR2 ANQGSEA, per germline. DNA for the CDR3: TGCAGCGTTTGGGACAGGCAAATGAACACTGAAGCTTTCTTT. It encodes CSVWDRQMNTEAFF.

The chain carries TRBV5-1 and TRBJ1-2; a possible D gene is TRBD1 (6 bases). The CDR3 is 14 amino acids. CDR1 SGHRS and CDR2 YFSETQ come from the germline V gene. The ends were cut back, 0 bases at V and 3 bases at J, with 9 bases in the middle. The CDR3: CASSLDRTDYGYTF. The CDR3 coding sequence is TGCGCCAGCAGCTTGGACCGGACAGACTATGGCTACACCTTC. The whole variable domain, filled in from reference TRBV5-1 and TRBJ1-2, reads KAGVTQTPRYLIKTRGQQVTLSCSPISGHRSVSWYQQTPGQGLQFLFEYFSETQRNKGNFPGRFSGRQFSNSRSEMNVSTLELGDSALYLCASSLDRTDYGYTFGSGTRLTVV.

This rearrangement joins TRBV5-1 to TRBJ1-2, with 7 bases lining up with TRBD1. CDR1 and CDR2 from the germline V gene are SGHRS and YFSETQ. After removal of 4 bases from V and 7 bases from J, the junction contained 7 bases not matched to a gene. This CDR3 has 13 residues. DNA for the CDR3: TGCGCCAGCAGCCGGGACAGTTTTTTTGGCTACACCTTC. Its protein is CASSRDSFFGYTF. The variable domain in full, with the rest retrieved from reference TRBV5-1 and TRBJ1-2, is KAGVTQTPRYLIKTRGQQVTLSCSPISGHRSVSWYQQTPGQGLQFLFEYFSETQRNKGNFPGRFSGRQFSNSRSEMNVSTLELGDSALYLCASSRDSFFGYTFGSGTRLTVV.

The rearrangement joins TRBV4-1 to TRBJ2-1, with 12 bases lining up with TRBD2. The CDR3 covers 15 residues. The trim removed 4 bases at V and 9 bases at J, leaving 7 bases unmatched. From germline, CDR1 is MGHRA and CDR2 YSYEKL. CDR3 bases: TGCGCCAGCAGCCGCGGACTAGCGGGATGGGGTGAGCAGTTCTTC. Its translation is CASSRGLAGWGEQFF.

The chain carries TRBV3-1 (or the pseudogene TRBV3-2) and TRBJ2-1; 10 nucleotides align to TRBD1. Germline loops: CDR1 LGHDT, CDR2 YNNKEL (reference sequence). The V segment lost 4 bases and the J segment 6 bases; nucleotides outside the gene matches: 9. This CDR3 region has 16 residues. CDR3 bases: TGTGCCAGCAGCCCCCGGGACAGGGGACCCCTCAATGAGCAGTTCTTC. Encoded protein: CASSPRDRGPLNEQFF.

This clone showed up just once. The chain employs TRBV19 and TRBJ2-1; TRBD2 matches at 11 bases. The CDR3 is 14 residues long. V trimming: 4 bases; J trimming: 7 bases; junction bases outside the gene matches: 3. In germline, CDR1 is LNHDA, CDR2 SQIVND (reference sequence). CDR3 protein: CASSTTSGRNEQFF. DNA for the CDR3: TGTGCCAGTAGTACTACTAGCGGGAGAAATGAGCAGTTCTTC.

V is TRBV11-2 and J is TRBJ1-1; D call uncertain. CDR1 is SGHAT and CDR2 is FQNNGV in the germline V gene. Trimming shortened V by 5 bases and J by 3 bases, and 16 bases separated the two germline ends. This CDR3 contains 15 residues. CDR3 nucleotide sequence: TGTGCCAGCAGCAAGATCGACTCGGGTGACACTGAAGCTTTCTTT. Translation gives CASSKIDSGDTEAFF.

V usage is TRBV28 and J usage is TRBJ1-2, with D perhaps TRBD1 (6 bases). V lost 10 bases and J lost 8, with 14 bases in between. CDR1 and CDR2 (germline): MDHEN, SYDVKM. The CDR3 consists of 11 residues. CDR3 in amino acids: CATQGLLGYTF. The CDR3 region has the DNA TGTGCCACTCAGGGGCTGTTAGGCTACACCTTC.

As DNA, the CDR3 is TGTGCCAGCAGTTTAGGGCAGTCTTACATGAACACTGAAGCTTTCTTT. This codes for CASSLGQSYMNTEAFF. The gene calls are TRBV27 and TRBJ1-1; D gene ambiguous. V lost 2 bases, J lost 0 bases, and 13 bases lay in between. Germline CDR1 reads MNHEY; CDR2 reads SMNVEV (reference sequence). This CDR3 comprises 16 residues.

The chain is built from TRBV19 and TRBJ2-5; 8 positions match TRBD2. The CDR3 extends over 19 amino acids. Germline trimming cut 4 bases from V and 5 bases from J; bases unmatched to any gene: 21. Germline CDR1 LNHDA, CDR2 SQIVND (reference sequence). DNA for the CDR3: TGTGCCAGTAGTAGAGACCCTACTCTCGGGGGGGAGGCTCGGGAGACCCAGTACTTC. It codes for CASSRDPTLGGEARETQYF.

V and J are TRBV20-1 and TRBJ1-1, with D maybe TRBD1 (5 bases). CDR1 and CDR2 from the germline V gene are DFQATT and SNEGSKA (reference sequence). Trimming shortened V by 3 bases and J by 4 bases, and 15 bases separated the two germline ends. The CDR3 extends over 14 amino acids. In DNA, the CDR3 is TGCAGTGCTAGTCTCGGGGGTCGGGGCACTGAAGCTTTCTTT. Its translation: CSASLGGRGTEAFF.